The rows below give T cell receptor beta chains drawn from one sample of a study of cytomegalovirus exposure and HLA in healthy donors. TCRdb keeps only in-frame clones here, not all; method: immunoSEQ multiplex PCR. Of 200,000 to 250,000 clones listed, almost 85% are singletons. Sequencing input: PBMCs. The source is a middle-aged woman in good health and CMV-seronegative. Both conserved end residues are part of each CDR3. Clone size is shown for a subset of rows, as once, few, many or a class of expanded clone.

j_gene: TRBJ2-5; v_gene: TRBV29-1; abundance: -; CDR3aa: CSVGPQETQYF
j_gene: TRBJ2-2; v_gene: TRBV5-1; abundance: -; CDR3aa: CASHRGVNTGELFF
j_gene: TRBJ1-6; v_gene: TRBV10-1; abundance: -; CDR3aa: CAAIPPPAPLHF
j_gene: TRBJ2-2; v_gene: TRBV28; abundance: -; CDR3aa: CASRTPGTGELFF
j_gene: TRBJ1-1; v_gene: TRBV29-1; abundance: -; CDR3aa: CSVLAGAPEAFF
j_gene: TRBJ1-1; v_gene: TRBV19; abundance: -; CDR3aa: CASSHRQLLDTEAFF
j_gene: TRBJ2-1; v_gene: TRBV6-5; abundance: -; CDR3aa: CASSYLTGLIPNEQFF
j_gene: TRBJ1-1; v_gene: TRBV10-3; abundance: -; CDR3aa: CAIRPGQGVGTEAFF
j_gene: TRBJ1-2; v_gene: TRBV6-4; abundance: -; CDR3aa: CASRRDNTYGYTF
j_gene: TRBJ1-6; v_gene: TRBV28; abundance: -; CDR3aa: CASRPSGLAYNSPLHF
j_gene: TRBJ2-5; v_gene: TRBV9; abundance: -; CDR3aa: CASSAGTSGGAGETQYF
j_gene: TRBJ2-5; v_gene: TRBV9; abundance: -; CDR3aa: CASGGGEETQYF
j_gene: TRBJ1-4; v_gene: TRBV4-3; abundance: many; CDR3aa: CASSRGDSYSGEKLFF
j_gene: TRBJ2-3; v_gene: TRBV2; abundance: -; CDR3aa: CASRVSGGGTDTQYF
j_gene: TRBJ2-3; v_gene: TRBV15; abundance: -; CDR3aa: CATSSGTGGTDTQYF
j_gene: TRBJ2-7; v_gene: TRBV5-1; abundance: -; CDR3aa: CASSLGPSQGSYEQYF
j_gene: TRBJ1-1; v_gene: TRBV15; abundance: -; CDR3aa: CATSELMNTEAFF
j_gene: TRBJ1-6; v_gene: TRBV9; abundance: -; CDR3aa: CASSVHTDRNVWYSPLHF
j_gene: TRBJ1-2; v_gene: TRBV2; abundance: -; CDR3aa: CASSERTDGWFYTF
j_gene: TRBJ1-1; v_gene: TRBV5-4; abundance: -; CDR3aa: CASSADQQTASAFF
j_gene: TRBJ2-5; v_gene: TRBV21-1; abundance: -; CDR3aa: CASSKAEPQETQYF
j_gene: TRBJ1-2; v_gene: TRBV27; abundance: -; CDR3aa: CASSERQGRDGYTF
j_gene: TRBJ1-5; v_gene: TRBV7-2; abundance: -; CDR3aa: CASSFGEANQPQHF
j_gene: -; v_gene: TRBV7-8; abundance: -; CDR3aa: CASSLATAYEQYF
j_gene: TRBJ2-2; v_gene: TRBV30; abundance: once; CDR3aa: CAWRPLTSGGAGELLF
j_gene: TRBJ2-6; v_gene: TRBV18; abundance: -; CDR3aa: CASSPQGTRSGANVLTF
j_gene: TRBJ2-7; v_gene: TRBV7-2; abundance: -; CDR3aa: CASSPNRPGPYEQYF
j_gene: TRBJ1-2; v_gene: TRBV6-5; abundance: -; CDR3aa: CASSYSGQGSHYGYTF
j_gene: TRBJ2-2; v_gene: TRBV10-1; abundance: -; CDR3aa: CASSGVANTGELFF
j_gene: TRBJ2-3; v_gene: TRBV30; abundance: -; CDR3aa: CAWSVSSVNTDTQYF
j_gene: TRBJ2-7; v_gene: TRBV5-4; abundance: -; CDR3aa: CASSLDNYEQYF
j_gene: TRBJ2-3; v_gene: TRBV28; abundance: -; CDR3aa: CASRPLSGGRGTDTQYF
j_gene: -; v_gene: TRBV30; abundance: -; CDR3aa: CAWSVQEWVFSYEQYF
j_gene: TRBJ1-6; v_gene: TRBV7-9; abundance: -; CDR3aa: CSSSLGGFGRYPYNSPLHF
j_gene: TRBJ1-6; v_gene: TRBV7-9; abundance: once; CDR3aa: CSSSLVGVPGQDNSPLHF
j_gene: TRBJ2-5; v_gene: TRBV5-4; abundance: -; CDR3aa: CASSSSQGRGLETQYF
j_gene: TRBJ1-2; v_gene: TRBV7-3; abundance: -; CDR3aa: CASSRTGDPGYTF
j_gene: TRBJ2-1; v_gene: TRBV29-1; abundance: -; CDR3aa: CSVAPGLPFGHEQFF